This passage covers 18 T cell receptor beta chains from one sample sequenced in a study of T cell repertoires in cytomegalovirus infection. In TCRdb, the reads were re-called with MiXCR into one record per CDR3 protein. The sample has a few hundred thousand distinct CDR3 sequences, 30% to 40% seen once; the top ten hold roughly 15%. These receptors' targets are unknown. Sequencing was performed on cultured PBMCs, taken from culture after CMV antigen stimulation. These receptors were taken from a human donor in good health (CMV status not recorded). Some clones in this sample may be carry-over from other donors' samples.

The chain carries TRBV12-3 or TRBV12-4 and TRBJ1-4; no firm D call. The CDR3 loop spans 12 amino acids. Trimming cost V 4 bases and J 12 bases, with 12 bases left between them. The CDR3: CASSYDGEELFF. The CDR3 DNA reads as TGTGCCAGCAGTTACGACGGGGAAGAACTGTTTTTT.

V gene TRBV4-1 combines with J gene TRBJ1-2; D remains unclear. Trimming took 1 base from V and 2 from J, leaving 5 bases between them. The germline CDR1 and CDR2 sequences are MGHRA and YSYEKL. CDR3 length: 13 amino acids. The chain's CDR3 is CASSQAQNYGYTF. In DNA form, the CDR3 reads TGCGCCAGCAGCCAAGCTCAGAACTATGGCTACACCTTC.

The chain joins TRBV20-1 to TRBJ2-3; D perhaps matches TRBD2 (6 bases). This CDR3 has 13 amino acids. Germline-derived CDR1 and CDR2 are DFQATT and SNEGSKA (reference sequence). The CDR3 loop reads CSIGGPVKDTQYF. In DNA, the CDR3 is TGCAGCATAGGAGGGCCGGTCAAAGATACGCAGTATTTT.

The V gene is TRBV6-1, the J gene TRBJ2-7; D may be TRBD2 (6 bases). V was clipped by 5 bases and J by 4 bases, with 18 bases between them. The CDR3 covers 15 residues. From germline, CDR1 is MNHNS and CDR2 SASEGT. The CDR3 DNA reads as TGTGCCAGCAGTCCATCCGGGAGTTACGGGTACGAGCAGTACGTC. Its translation is CASSPSGSYGYEQYV.

This clonotype was seen a handful of times. The chain has TRBV12-5 and TRBJ1-1; D is possibly TRBD1 (5 bases). Germline V gene sequence: CDR1 LGHNT, CDR2 FRNRAP. This CDR3 comprises 14 residues. Trimming pared 1 base from V and 1 base from J, leaving 7 bases between. The CDR3 spells CASGLGGRNTEAFF. The CDR3 DNA sequence: TGTGCTAGTGGTTTGGGGGGCAGGAACACTGAAGCTTTCTTT.

The chain couples TRBV2 to TRBJ1-2; D call uncertain. Germline V gene sequence: CDR1 SNHLY, CDR2 FYNNEI. The length of the CDR3 is 13 residues. V was cut by 5 bases and J by 8 bases, with 15 bases left in between. This CDR3 is CASSLTHKDGYTF. The CDR3 bases are TGTGCCAGCAGTTTGACCCACAAGGACGGCTACACCTTC. Full variable domain (outside the CDR3, taken from reference TRBV2 and TRBJ1-2): EPEVTQTPSHQVTQMGQEVILRCVPISNHLYFYWYRQILGQKVEFLVSFYNNEISEKSEIFDDQFSVERPDGSNFTLKIRSTKLEDSAMYFCASSLTHKDGYTFGSGTRLTVV.

This clonotype was detected many times. V gene TRBV7-9 combines with J gene TRBJ1-5; 8 bases align to TRBD1. The junction had 5 bases not matched to a gene; V was cut back by 4 bases and J by 6 bases. This CDR3 contains 14 residues. From germline, CDR1 is SEHNR and CDR2 FQNEAQ (reference sequence). This chain's CDR3 is CASSSTGVIQPQHF. CDR3 DNA: TGTGCCAGCAGCTCGACAGGGGTTATTCAGCCCCAGCATTTT. Drawing the rest from reference TRBV7-9 and TRBJ1-5, the complete variable domain is DTGVSQNPRHKITKRGQNVTFRCDPISEHNRLYWYRQTLGQGPEFLTYFQNEAQLEKSRLLSDRFSAERPKGSFSTLEIQRTEQGDSAMYLCASSSTGVIQPQHFGDGTRLSIL.

This clonotype was observed many times. The V and J genes are TRBV7-3 and TRBJ2-3, with D perhaps TRBD2 (6 bases). The germline gives CDR1 SGHTA, CDR2 FQGTGA. This CDR3 has 15 residues. With 5 bases removed from V and 5 bases from J, the gap between germline ends came to 17 bases. The CDR3 region has the DNA TGTGCCAGCAGCCCAGGGAGACGGGAGCTAGATACGCAGTATTTT. Its translation: CASSPGRRELDTQYF.

This clonotype was seen a single time. The chain employs TRBV5-1 and TRBJ2-6; D possibly corresponds to TRBD1 (5 bases). Trimming removed 4 bases at V and 3 bases at J, with 14 bases between. The CDR3 is made up of 16 amino acids. CDR1 is SGHRS and CDR2 is YFSETQ in the germline V gene. CDR3 coding DNA: TGCGCCAGCAGCCCCCAAACAGGTGTTGGGGCCAACGTCCTGACTTTC. Its translation: CASSPQTGVGANVLTF.

This chain connects TRBV7-2 to TRBJ1-2, with D uncertain. With 1 base removed from V and 4 bases from J, the gap between germline ends came to 7 bases. Per germline, CDR1 SGHTA and CDR2 FQGNSA. The length of the CDR3 is 13 residues. The chain's CDR3 is CASSLGRPYGYTF. The CDR3 nucleotides are TGTGCCAGCAGCTTAGGACGGCCCTATGGCTACACCTTC.

The chain joins TRBV4-3 to TRBJ2-2, with D perhaps assigned TRBD1 or TRBD2 (5 bases each). CDR3 length: 18 amino acids. The ends were cut back, 0 bases at V and 5 bases at J, with 19 bases in the middle. Germline V CDR1 and CDR2: LGHNA, YSLEER. CDR3 in amino acids: CASSQDRFEGMATGELFF. DNA for the CDR3: TGCGCCAGCAGCCAAGATCGGTTCGAGGGGATGGCAACCGGGGAGCTGTTTTTT.

The chain joins TRBV6-1 to TRBJ2-6; D assignment may be TRBD1 or TRBD2 (6 bases each). This CDR3 has 14 amino acids. V lost 5 bases and J 2 bases, leaving 7 bases between the germline ends. The germline V gene encodes CDR1 MNHNS and CDR2 SASEGT. In DNA, the CDR3 is TGTGCCAGCAGTAGGGGGGCTGGGGCCAACGTCCTGACTTTC. As protein: CASSRGAGANVLTF.

This chain uses TRBV19 with TRBJ2-6, with D possibly being TRBD1 (5 bases). The CDR3 contains 15 residues. The V end was cut by 3 bases, the J end by 4 bases, with 10 bases between. Germline CDR1 and CDR2: LNHDA and SQIVND (reference sequence). DNA of the CDR3: TGTGCCAGTAGTATGGGGCAACGGGGGGCCAACGTCCTGACTTTC. It encodes CASSMGQRGANVLTF.

The chain employs TRBV19 and TRBJ2-5, with D perhaps matching TRBD2 (6 bases). The V gene lost 1 base and the J gene lost 1 base, with 10 bases spanning the gap. The CDR3 consists of 15 residues. CDR1 and CDR2 (germline): LNHDA, SQIVND (reference sequence). The CDR3 nucleotides are TGTGCCAGTAGTATAGGGGCGGGGTCCCAAGAGACCCAGTACTTC. Translating it yields CASSIGAGSQETQYF. Looking up the rest from reference TRBV19 and TRBJ2-5 gives the full variable domain: DGGITQSPKYLFRKEGQNVTLSCEQNLNHDAMYWYRQDPGQGLRLIYYSQIVNDFQKGDIAEGYSVSREKKESFPLTVTSAQKNPTAFYLCASSIGAGSQETQYFGPGTRLLVL.

This clonotype was picked up a small number of times. The gene calls are TRBV14 and TRBJ2-5; TRBD2 might be the D (6 bases). Trimming took off 3 bases at V and 4 bases at J, with 12 bases between the two ends. The CDR3 spans 14 residues. The germline V gene encodes CDR1 SGHDN and CDR2 FVKESK. The CDR3 DNA is TGTGCCAGCAGCCAGGCGGGAAGGTCAGAGACCCAGTACTTC. Translation: CASSQAGRSETQYF.

Ten or more counts support this clonotype. The V gene is TRBV7-7, the J gene TRBJ2-5; 7 positions match TRBD1. The CDR3 is 13 amino acids. Germline V lookup: CDR1 SSHAT, CDR2 FNYEAQ (reference sequence). Trimming cost V 5 bases and J 5 bases; bases outside gene matches: 5. The CDR3 sequence is CASSQDRFETQYF. The CDR3 DNA is TGTGCCAGCAGCCAGGACAGGTTCGAGACCCAGTACTTC.

This clonotype was detected ten times or more. The chain couples TRBV7-8 to TRBJ2-7; D is possibly TRBD2 (6 bases). Germline assignment: CDR1 SGHVS and CDR2 FQNEAQ. V was pared by 6 bases and J by 3 bases, with 12 bases between. CDR3 size: 13 residues. The CDR3 DNA sequence: TGTGCCAGCAGTGGGACTCTGAACTACGAGCAGTACTTC. It yields the protein CASSGTLNYEQYF.

This CDR3 reads CASSFKQAMGTEAFF. The CDR3 bases are TGTGCCAGCAGCTTCAAACAGGCCATGGGCACTGAAGCTTTCTTT. The chain carries TRBV5-6 and TRBJ1-1; a weak D match, TRBD1 (5 bases). CDR1 SGHDT and CDR2 YYEEEE come from the germline V gene. V dropped 2 bases and J dropped 4 bases, with 15 bases sitting between them. This CDR3 has 15 amino acids. The full variable domain, in which reference TRBV5-6 and TRBJ1-1 provide the parts outside the CDR3, is DAGVTQSPTHLIKTRGQQVTLRCSPKSGHDTVSWYQQALGQGPQFIFQYYEEEERQRGNFPDRFSGHQFPNYSSELNVNALLLGDSALYLCASSFKQAMGTEAFFGQGTRLTVV.